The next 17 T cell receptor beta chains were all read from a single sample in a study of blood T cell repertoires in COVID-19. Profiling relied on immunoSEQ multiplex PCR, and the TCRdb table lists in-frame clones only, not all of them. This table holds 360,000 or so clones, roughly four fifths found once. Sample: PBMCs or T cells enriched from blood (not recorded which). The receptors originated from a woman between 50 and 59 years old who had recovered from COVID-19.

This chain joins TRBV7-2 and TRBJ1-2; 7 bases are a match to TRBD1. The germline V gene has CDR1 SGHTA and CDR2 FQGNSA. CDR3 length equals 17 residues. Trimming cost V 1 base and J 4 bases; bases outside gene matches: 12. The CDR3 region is CASSLVGGGDRLYGYTF. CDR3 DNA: TGTGCCAGCAGCTTAGTAGGCGGGGGGGACAGACTCTATGGCTACACCTTC. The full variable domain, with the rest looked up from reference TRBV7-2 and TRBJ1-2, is GAGVSQSPSNKVTEKGKDVELRCDPISGHTALYWYRQSLGQGLEFLIYFQGNSAPDKSGLPSDRFSAERTGGSVSTLTIQRTQQEDSAVYLCASSLVGGGDRLYGYTFGSGTRLTVV.

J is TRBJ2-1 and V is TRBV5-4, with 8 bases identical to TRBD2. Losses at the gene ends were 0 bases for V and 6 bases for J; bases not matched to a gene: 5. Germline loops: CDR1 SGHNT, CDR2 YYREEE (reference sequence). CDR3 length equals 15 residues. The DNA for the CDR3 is TGTGCCAGCAGCTTGGTCAGCGGGAGTACCAATGAGCAGTTCTTC. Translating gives CASSLVSGSTNEQFF.

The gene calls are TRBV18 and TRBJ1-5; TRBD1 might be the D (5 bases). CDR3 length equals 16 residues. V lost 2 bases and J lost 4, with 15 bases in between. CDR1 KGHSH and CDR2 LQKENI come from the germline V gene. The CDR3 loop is CASSPKVAGGNQPQHF. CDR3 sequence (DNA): TGTGCCAGCTCACCAAAGGTCGCGGGGGGAAATCAGCCCCAGCATTTT. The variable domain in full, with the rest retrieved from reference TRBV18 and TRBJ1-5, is NAGVMQNPRHLVRRRGQEARLRCSPMKGHSHVYWYRQLPEEGLKFMVYLQKENIIDESGMPKERFSAEFPKEGPSILRIQQVVRGDSAAYFCASSPKVAGGNQPQHFGDGTRLSIL.

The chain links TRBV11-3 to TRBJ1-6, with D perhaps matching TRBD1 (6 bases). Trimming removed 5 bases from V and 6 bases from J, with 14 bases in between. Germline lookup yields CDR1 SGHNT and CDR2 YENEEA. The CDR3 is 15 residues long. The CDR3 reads CASSPGRGGNSPLHF. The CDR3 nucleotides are TGTGCCAGCAGCCCCGGCAGGGGCGGTAATTCACCCCTCCACTTT.

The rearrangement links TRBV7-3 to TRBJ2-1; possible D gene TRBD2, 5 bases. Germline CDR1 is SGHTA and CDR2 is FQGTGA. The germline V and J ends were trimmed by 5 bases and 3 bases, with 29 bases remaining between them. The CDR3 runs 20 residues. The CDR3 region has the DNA TGTGCCAGCAGCCTAGGTCCAAGTAGCGCAGGCCTCGGGGACTACAATGAGCAGTTCTTC. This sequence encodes CASSLGPSSAGLGDYNEQFF.

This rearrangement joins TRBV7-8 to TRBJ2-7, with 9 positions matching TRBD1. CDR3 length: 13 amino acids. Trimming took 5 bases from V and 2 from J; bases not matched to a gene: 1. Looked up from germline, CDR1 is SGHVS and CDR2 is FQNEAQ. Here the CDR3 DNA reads TGTGCCAGCAGCCGGGACAGGGCCTACGAGCAGTACTTC. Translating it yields CASSRDRAYEQYF.

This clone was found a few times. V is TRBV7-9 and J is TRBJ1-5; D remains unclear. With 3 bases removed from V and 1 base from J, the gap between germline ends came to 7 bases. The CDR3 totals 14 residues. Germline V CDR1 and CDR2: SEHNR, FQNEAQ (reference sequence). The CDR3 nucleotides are TGTGCCAGCAGCTTGAGCTTGAGCAATCAGCCCCAGCATTTT. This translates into CASSLSLSNQPQHF. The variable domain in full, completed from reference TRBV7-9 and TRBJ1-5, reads DTGVSQNPRHKITKRGQNVTFRCDPISEHNRLYWYRQTLGQGPEFLTYFQNEAQLEKSRLLSDRFSAERPKGSFSTLEIQRTEQGDSAMYLCASSLSLSNQPQHFGDGTRLSIL.

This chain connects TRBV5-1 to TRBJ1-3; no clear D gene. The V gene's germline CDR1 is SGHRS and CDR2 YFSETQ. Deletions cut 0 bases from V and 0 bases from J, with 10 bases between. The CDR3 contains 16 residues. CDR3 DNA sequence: TGCGCCAGCAGCTTGGCGGCCGGAGACTCTGGAAACACCATATATTTT. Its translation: CASSLAAGDSGNTIYF.

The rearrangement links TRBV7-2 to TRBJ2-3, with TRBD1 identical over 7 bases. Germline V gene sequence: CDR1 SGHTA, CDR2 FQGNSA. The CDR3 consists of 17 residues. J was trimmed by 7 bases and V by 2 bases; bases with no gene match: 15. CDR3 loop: CASSLIGRGQGRYTQYF. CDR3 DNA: TGTGCCAGCAGCTTAATAGGTAGGGGGCAGGGTCGATATACGCAGTATTTT.

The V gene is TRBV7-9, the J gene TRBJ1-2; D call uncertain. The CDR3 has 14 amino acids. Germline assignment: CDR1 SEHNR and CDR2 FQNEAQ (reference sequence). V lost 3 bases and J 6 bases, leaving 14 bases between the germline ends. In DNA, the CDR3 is TGTGCCAGCAGCTTTTCGCGGGAAGGCGATGGCTACACCTTC. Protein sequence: CASSFSREGDGYTF.

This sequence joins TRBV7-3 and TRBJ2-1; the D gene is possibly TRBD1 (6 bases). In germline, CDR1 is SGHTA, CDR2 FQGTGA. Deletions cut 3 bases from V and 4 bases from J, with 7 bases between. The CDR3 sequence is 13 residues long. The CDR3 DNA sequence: TGTGCCAGCAGCTTGACAGGATACAATGAGCAGTTCTTC. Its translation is CASSLTGYNEQFF.

The CDR3 loop reads CASSDRPGDFEAFF. In DNA form, the CDR3 reads TGTGCCAGCAGTGATCGGCCAGGCGATTTTGAAGCTTTCTTT. The V and J genes are TRBV2 and TRBJ1-1; the D is unclear. The CDR3 consists of 14 residues. With 3 bases removed from V and 7 bases from J, the gap between germline ends came to 15 bases. CDR1 SNHLY and CDR2 FYNNEI come from the germline V gene.

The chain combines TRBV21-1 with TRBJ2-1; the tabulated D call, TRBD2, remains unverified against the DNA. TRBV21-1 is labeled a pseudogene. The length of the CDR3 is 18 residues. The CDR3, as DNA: TGTGCCAGCAGCAACTTTGGACTAGCGGGAGTAATCTGGGATGAGCAGTTCTTC. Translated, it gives CASSNFGLAGVIWDEQFF.

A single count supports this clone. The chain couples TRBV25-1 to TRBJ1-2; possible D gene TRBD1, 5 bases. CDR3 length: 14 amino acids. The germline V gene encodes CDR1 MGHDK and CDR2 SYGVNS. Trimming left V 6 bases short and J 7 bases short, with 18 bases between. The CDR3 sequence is CASRGPTIIGGYTF. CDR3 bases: TGTGCCAGCAGGGGGCCCACAATTATCGGTGGCTACACCTTC.

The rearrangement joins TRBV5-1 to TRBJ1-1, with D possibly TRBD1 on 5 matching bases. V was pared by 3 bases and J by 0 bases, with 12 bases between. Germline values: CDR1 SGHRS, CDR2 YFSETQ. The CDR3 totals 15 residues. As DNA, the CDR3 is TGCGCCAGCAGCTCAGAAGGACACTTGAACACTGAAGCTTTCTTT. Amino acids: CASSSEGHLNTEAFF.

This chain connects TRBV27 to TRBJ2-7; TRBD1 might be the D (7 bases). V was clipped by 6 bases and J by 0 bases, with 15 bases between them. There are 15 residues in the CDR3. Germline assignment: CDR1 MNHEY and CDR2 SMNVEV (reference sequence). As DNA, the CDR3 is TGTGCCAGCAGGGTAGCGGACAGGAGCTCCTACGAGCAGTACTTC. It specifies CASRVADRSSYEQYF.

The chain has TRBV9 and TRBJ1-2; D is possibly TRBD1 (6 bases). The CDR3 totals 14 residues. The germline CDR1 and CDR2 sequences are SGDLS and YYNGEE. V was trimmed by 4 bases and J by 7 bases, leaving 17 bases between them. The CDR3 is CASSPETGPGGYTF. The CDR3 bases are TGTGCCAGCAGCCCAGAAACAGGGCCGGGTGGCTACACCTTC.